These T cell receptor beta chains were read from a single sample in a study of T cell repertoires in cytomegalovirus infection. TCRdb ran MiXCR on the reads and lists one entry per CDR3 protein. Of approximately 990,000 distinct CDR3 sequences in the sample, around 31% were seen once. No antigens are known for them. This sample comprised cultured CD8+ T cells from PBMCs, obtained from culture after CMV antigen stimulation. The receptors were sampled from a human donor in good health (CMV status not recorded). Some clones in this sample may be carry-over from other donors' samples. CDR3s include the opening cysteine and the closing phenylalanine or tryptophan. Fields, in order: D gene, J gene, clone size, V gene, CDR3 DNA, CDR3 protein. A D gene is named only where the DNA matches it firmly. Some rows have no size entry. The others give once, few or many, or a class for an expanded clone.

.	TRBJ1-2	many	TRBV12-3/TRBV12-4	TGTGCCAGCAGTTCCCCTTTTAACTATGGCTACACCTTC	CASSSPFNYGYTF
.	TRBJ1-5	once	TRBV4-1	TGCGCCAGCAGCCAAGCTTGGCGGGGGGATGGACAGCCCCAGCATTTT	CASSQAWRGDGQPQHF
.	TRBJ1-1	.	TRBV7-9	TGTGCCAGCAGCCGGGACAACCAAAGAAGGACTGAAGCTTTCTTT	CASSRDNQRRTEAFF
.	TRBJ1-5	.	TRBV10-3	TGTGCCATCAGTGAGACCTGGGGTCAGCCCCAGCATTTT	CAISETWGQPQHF
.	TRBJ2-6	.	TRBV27	TGTGCCAGCACCTACGGCTCTGGGGCCAACGTCCTGACTTTC	CASTYGSGANVLTF
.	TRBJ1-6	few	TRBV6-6	TGTGCCAGCAGTTACTGGGACCCTGAATATAATTCACCCCTCCACTTT	CASSYWDPEYNSPLHF
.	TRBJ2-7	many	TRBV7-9	TGTGCCAGCAGCTTAGATTTCCACGAGCAGTACTTC	CASSLDFHEQYF
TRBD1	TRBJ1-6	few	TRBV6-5	TGTGCCAGCAGTTACTCTGGGACAGGAGGTAATTCACCCCTCCACTTT	CASSYSGTGGNSPLHF
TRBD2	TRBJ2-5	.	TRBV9	TGTGCCAGCAGCGGCTTGAGCGGGGGGGACCAAGAGACCCAGTACTTC	CASSGLSGGDQETQYF
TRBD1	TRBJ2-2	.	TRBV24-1	TGTGCCACCAGTGACCCGGGACAGGGTGTTGGTGCGACCGGGGAGCTGTTTTTT	CATSDPGQGVGATGELFF
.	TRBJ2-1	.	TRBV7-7	TGTGCTAGCAGCCCGATAGAAGGGTTGAATGAGCAGTTCTTC	CASSPIEGLNEQFF
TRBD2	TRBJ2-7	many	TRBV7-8	TGTGCCAGCAGAAAGGCGGGGGGGCTCTACGAGCAGTACTTC	CASRKAGGLYEQYF
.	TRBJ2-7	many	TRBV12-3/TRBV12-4	TGTGCCAGCAGTTTAGAGGGGGGCGAGCAGTACTTC	CASSLEGGEQYF
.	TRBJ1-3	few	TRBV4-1	TGCGCCAGCAGCCAAGACGGGCAGGGTAGGATTGGAAACACCATATATTTT	CASSQDGQGRIGNTIYF
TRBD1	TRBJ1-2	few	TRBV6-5	TGTGCCAGCAGGCCCATACAGGGGTCCCCCCCTGGCTACACCTTC	CASRPIQGSPPGYTF
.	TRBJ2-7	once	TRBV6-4	TGTGCCAGCAGTGACTTGGGGGTCGAGCAGTACTTC	CASSDLGVEQYF
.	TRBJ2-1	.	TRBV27	TGTGCCAGCGGCGGCGAGGTCCCCAATGAGCAGTTCTTC	CASGGEVPNEQFF
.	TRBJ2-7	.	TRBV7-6	TGTGCCAGCAGCCCGGAACGGGGACTCTCCTACGAGCAGTACTTC	CASSPERGLSYEQYF
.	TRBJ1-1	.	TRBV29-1	TGCAGCGTCGAAGGAAGGGGTCCTGAAGCTTTCTTT	CSVEGRGPEAFF
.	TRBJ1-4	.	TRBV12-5	TGTGCTAGTGGTTTGTGGGATGATGGTGAAAAACTGTTTTTT	CASGLWDDGEKLFF
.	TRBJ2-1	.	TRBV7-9	TGTGCCAGCAGCTTAGTTAAGGGATTCAATGAGCAGTTCTTC	CASSLVKGFNEQFF
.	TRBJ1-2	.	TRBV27	TGTGCCAGCAGTGGGAGCCACTTTGGCTACACCTTC	CASSGSHFGYTF
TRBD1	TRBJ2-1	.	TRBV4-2	TGTGCCAGCAGCCTGACAGGGGCCCCCCACAATGAGCAGTTCTTC	CASSLTGAPHNEQFF
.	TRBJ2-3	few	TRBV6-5	TGTGCCAGCAGTTACTCGATGGCGGGGCACACCACAGATACGCAGTATTTT	CASSYSMAGHTTDTQYF
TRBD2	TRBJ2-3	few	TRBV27	TGTGCCAGCAGTATAACTAGCGGGGGGGCCCAAGATACGCAGTATTTT	CASSITSGGAQDTQYF
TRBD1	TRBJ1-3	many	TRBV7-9	TGTGCCAGCAGCCCCATTCTCCTGACAGGGAGTAATGGAAACACCATATATTTT	CASSPILLTGSNGNTIYF
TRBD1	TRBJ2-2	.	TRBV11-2	TGTGCCAGCAGCGGTTTGACAGGGGGCGCGGCCGGGGAGCTGTTTTTT	CASSGLTGGAAGELFF
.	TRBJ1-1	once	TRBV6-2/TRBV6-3	TGTGCCAGCAGTCAAGGGTCCCACACTGAAGCTTTCTTT	CASSQGSHTEAFF